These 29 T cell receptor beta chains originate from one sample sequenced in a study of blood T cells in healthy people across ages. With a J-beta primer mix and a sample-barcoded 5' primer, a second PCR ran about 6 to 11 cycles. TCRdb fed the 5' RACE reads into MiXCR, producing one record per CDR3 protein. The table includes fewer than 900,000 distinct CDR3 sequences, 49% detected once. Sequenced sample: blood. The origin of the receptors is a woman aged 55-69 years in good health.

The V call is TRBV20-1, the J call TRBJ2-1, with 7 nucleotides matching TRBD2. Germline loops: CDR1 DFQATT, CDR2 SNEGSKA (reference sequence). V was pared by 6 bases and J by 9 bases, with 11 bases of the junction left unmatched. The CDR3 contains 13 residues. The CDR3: CSAPLEGRAEQFF. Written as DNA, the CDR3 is TGCAGTGCCCCCCTGGAGGGGAGGGCTGAGCAGTTCTTC.

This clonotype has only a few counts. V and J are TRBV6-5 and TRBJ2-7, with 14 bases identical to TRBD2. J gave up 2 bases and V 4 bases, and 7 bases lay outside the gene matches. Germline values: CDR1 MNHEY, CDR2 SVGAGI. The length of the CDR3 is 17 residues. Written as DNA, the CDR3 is TGTGCCAGCAGTTTAGGACTAGCGGGAGGCCTTACCTACGAGCAGTACTTC. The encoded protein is CASSLGLAGGLTYEQYF.

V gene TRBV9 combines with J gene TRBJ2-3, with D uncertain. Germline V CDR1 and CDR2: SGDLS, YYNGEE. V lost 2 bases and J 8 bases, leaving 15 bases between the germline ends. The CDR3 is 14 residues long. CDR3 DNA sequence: TGTGCCAGCAGCGTTGGTGAGTTTAGTGTTACGCAGTATTTT. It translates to CASSVGEFSVTQYF.

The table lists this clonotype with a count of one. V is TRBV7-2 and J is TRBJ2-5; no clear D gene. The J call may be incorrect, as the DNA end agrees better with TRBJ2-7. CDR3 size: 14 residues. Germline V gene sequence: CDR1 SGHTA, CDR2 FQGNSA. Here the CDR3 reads CASSLRWVEDEQYF. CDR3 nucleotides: TGTGCCAGCAGCTTAAGATGGGTCGAAGACGAGCAGTACTTC.

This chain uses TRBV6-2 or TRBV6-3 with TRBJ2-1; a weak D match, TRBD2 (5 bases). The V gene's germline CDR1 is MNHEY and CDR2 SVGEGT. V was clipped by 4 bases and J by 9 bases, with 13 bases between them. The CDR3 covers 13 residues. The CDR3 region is CASSLRPSSEQFF. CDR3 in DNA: TGTGCCAGCAGTTTGAGGCCTAGCAGTGAGCAGTTCTTC.

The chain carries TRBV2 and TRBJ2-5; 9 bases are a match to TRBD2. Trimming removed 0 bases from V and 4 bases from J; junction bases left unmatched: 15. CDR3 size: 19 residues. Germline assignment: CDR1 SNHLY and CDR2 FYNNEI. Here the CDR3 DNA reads TGTGCCAGCAGTGAAGCGCCCTATCGGCAGCGGGAGGCAGGAGAGACCCAGTACTTC. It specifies CASSEAPYRQREAGETQYF.

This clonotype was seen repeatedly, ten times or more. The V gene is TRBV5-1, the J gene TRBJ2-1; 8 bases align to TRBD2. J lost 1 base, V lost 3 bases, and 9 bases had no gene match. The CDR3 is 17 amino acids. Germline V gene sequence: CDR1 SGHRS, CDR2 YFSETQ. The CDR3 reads CASSSAGARSSYNEQFF. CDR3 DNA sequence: TGCGCCAGCAGCTCAGCGGGAGCTAGGAGTTCCTACAATGAGCAGTTCTTC.

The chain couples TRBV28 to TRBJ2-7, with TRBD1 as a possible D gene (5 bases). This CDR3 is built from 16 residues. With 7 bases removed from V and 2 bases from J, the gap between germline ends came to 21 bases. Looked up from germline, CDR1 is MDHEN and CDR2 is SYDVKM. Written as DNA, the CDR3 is TGTGCCAGCAAAAGGGTGGACACCCAAAATCCCTACGAGCAGTACTTC. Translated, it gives CASKRVDTQNPYEQYF.

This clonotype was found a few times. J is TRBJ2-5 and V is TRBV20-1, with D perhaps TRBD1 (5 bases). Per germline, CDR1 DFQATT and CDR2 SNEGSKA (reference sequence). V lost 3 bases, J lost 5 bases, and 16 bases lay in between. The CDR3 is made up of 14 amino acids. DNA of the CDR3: TGCAGTGCTAGCCCGGCGACAGACGGGGAGACCCAGTACTTC. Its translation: CSASPATDGETQYF.

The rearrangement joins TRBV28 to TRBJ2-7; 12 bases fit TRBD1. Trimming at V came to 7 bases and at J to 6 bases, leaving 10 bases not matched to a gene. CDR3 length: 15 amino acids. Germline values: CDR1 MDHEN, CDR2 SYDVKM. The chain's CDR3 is CASTSPGTGGFEQYF. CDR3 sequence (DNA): TGTGCCAGCACCAGTCCCGGGACAGGGGGCTTCGAGCAGTACTTC.

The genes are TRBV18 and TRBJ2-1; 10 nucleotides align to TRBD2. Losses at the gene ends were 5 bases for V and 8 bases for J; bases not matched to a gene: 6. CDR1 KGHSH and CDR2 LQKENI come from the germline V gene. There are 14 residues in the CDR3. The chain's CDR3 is CASSFTSGADEQFF. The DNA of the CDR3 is TGTGCCAGCTCATTTACTAGCGGGGCCGATGAGCAGTTCTTC.

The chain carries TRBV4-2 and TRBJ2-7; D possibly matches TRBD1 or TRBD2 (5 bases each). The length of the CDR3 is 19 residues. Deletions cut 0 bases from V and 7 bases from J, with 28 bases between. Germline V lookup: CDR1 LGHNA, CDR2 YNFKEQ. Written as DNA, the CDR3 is TGTGCCAGCAGCCAAGATTCGCCACTCTCGGGGCAGGAGTACAATGAGCAGTACTTC. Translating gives CASSQDSPLSGQEYNEQYF.

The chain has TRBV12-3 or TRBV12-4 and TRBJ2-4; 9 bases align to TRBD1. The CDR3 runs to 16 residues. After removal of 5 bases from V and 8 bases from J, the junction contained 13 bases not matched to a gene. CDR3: CASSPHGTGFGDIQYF. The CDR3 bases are TGTGCCAGCAGTCCACACGGGACAGGGTTTGGGGACATTCAGTACTTC.

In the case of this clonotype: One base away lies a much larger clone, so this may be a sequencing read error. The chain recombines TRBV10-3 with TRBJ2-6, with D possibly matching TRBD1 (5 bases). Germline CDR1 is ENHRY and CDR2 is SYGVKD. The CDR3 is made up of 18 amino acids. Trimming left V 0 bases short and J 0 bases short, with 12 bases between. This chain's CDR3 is CAISESAGLDSGANVLTF. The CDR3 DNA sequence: TGTGCCATCAGTGAGTCGGCAGGGCTGGACTCTGGGGCCAACGTCCTGACTTTC.

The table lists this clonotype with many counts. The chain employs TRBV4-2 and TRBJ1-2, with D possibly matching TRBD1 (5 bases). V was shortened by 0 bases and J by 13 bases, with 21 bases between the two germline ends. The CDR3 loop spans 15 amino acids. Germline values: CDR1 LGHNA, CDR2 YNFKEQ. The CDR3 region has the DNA TGTGCCAGCAGCCAAGAGGGGGGGAGGGGCAAGGCTCCCACCTTC. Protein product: CASSQEGGRGKAPTF.

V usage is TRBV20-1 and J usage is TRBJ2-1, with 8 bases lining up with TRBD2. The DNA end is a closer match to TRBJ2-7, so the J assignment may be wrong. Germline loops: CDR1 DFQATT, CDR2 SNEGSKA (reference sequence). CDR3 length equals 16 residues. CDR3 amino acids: CSARDLIAGLYNEQYF. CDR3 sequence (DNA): TGCAGTGCTAGAGATCTTATAGCGGGACTCTACAATGAGCAGTACTTC.

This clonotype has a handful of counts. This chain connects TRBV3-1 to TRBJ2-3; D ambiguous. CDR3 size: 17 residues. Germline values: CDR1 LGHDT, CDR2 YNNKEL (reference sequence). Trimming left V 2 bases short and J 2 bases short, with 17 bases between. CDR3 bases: TGTGCCAGCAGCCAATCCCCGAGCGTGACTTCCACAGATACGCAGTATTTT. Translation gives CASSQSPSVTSTDTQYF.

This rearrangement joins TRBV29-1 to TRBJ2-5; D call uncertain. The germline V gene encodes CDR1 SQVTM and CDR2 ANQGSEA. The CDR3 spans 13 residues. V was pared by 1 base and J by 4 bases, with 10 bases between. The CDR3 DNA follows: TGCAGCGTTGAAGTGGCCCCTCCAGAGACCCAGTACTTC. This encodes CSVEVAPPETQYF. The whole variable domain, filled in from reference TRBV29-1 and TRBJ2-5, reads SAVISQKPSRDICQRGTSLTIQCQVDSQVTMMFWYRQQPGQSLTLIATANQGSEATYESGFVIDKFPISRPNLTFSTLTVSNMSPEDSSIYLCSVEVAPPETQYFGPGTRLLVL.

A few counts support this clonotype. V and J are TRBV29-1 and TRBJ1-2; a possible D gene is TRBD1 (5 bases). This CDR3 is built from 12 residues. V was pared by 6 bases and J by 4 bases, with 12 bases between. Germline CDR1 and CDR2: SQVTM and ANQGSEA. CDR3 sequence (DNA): TGCAGCGTCATGATAGACAGCTATGGCTACACCTTC. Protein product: CSVMIDSYGYTF.

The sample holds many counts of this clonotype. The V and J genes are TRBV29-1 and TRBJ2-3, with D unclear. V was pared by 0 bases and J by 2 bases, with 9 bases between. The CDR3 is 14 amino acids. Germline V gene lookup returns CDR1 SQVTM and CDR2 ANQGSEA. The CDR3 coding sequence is TGCAGCGTTGAAGATCAAGGGCTCACAGATACGCAGTATTTT. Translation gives CSVEDQGLTDTQYF.

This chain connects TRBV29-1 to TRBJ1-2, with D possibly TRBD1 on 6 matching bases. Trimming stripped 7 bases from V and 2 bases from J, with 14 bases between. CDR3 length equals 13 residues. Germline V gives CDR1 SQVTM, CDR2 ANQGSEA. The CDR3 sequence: CSAGGAANYGYTF. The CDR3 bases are TGCAGCGCCGGGGGCGCCGCGAACTATGGCTACACCTTC.

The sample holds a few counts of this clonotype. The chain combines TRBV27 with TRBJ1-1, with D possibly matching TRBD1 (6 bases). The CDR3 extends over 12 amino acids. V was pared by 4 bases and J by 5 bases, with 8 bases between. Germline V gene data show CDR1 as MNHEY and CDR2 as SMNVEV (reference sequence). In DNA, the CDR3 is TGTGCCAGCAGTTCAGGGGTGACTGAAGCTTTCTTT. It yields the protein CASSSGVTEAFF.

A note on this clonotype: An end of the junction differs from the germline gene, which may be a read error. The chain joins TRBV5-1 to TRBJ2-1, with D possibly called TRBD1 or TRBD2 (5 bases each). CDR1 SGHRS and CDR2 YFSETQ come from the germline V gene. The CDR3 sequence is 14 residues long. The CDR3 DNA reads TGCGCCAGTAGCTTGGAGTTGGGGACCTACGAGCAGTTCTTC. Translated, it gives CASSLELGTYEQFF.

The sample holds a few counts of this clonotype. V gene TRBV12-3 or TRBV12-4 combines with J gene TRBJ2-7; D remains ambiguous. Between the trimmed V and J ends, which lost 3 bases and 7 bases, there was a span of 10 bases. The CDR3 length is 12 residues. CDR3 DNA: TGTGCCAGCAGTTTCTATTCGGTTGAGCAGTACTTC. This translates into CASSFYSVEQYF.

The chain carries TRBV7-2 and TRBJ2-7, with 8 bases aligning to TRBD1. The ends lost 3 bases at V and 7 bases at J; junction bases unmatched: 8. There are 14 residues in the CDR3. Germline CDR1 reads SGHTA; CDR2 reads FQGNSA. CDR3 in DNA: TGTGCCAGCAGCTTCCGACAGGGGACAAATGAGCAGTACTTC. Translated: CASSFRQGTNEQYF.

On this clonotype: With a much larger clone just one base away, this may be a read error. CDR3 region: CASSVEPVGGTQYF. The CDR3 region has the DNA TGTGCCAGCAGCGTAGAGCCCGTGGGGGGGACCCAGTACTTC. The rearrangement uses TRBV9 and TRBJ2-5; the D gene is possibly TRBD2 (6 bases). Deletions cut 0 bases from V and 7 bases from J, with 13 bases between. The CDR3 is 14 amino acids. CDR1 SGDLS and CDR2 YYNGEE come from the germline V gene.

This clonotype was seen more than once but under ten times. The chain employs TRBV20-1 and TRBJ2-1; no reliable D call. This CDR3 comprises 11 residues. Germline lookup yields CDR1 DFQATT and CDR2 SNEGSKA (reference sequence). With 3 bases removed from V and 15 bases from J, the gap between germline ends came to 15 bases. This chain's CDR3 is CSASKDSKGFF. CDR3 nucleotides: TGCAGTGCTAGTAAAGATTCAAAGGGGTTCTTC.

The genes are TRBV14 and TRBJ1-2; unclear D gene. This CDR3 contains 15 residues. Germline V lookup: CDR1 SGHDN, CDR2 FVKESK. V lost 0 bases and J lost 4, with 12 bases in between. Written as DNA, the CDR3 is TGTGCCAGCAGCCAAGATCGTGTGGGTAGCTATGGCTACACCTTC. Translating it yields CASSQDRVGSYGYTF.

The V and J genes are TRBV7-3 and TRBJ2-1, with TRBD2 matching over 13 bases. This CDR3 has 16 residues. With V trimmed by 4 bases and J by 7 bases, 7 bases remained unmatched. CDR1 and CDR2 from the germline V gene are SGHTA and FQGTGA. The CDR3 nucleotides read TGTGCCAGCAGCTCGACGGGACTAGCGGGATGGAATGAGCAGTTCTTC. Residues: CASSSTGLAGWNEQFF.